Detailed here is one TCR beta chain. This clonotype was counted many times. It has no known antigen specificity. Base quality data are lacking; no much larger clone is found one base away. Every donor in the study was a healthy Caucasian. Three pairs of female monozygotic twins, all aged about 18 to 30 years, made up the twin cohort. RNA for TCR libraries was isolated from peripheral blood mononuclear cells. Libraries were built with 5' RACE. The reads were generated on an Illumina HiSeq 2000. Template switching added a universal primer binding site, and the final cDNA carried a unique molecular identifier that allowed TCR cDNA molecules to be counted accurately. Specific primers in the conserved constant-segment region were used to synthesize first-strand cDNA for TCR alpha and beta chains. To control for contamination, each cDNA library was double barcoded with a SMART-Mk sample barcode plus Illumina barcodes. Two successive PCR steps introduced TruSeq adapter sequences along with Illumina sample barcodes. The Illumina HiSeq platform was used with custom primers to sequence TCR alpha and beta cDNA libraries. Per the source publication's procedure: MiGEC was used to process raw reads and extract unique molecular identifiers, and MiXCR was used to find CDR3 positions. For each individual, recombination models were inferred using an EM algorithm with the repgenHMM and IGoR tools. The tcR package in R was used for shared clonotype analysis, with sharing normalized by the product of cloneset sizes. Out-of-frame nonproductive sequences were analyzed to study raw recombination free of thymic and clonal selection effects. Using fastp at Q25 and MiXCR, TCRdb reprocessed the public reads and kept productive beta chains. Rows are combined by CDR3 protein, so each entry shows the most common genes and DNA. TCRdb's processing, not the study's, gives the V and J calls here. This sample holds roughly 570,000 distinct CDR3 sequences; nearly 10% were observed only once. The top ten constitute approximately 3% of the sample.

This entry comes from a study of identical twins listed by TCRdb under 2016. Concerning the study at large: TCR alpha and beta repertoires from monozygotic twins, unrelated adults of various ages and cord blood were deep-sequenced to test whether fetal clonotypes persist. To rule out contamination, replicate twin experiments were performed at different times with different library preparation protocols. Broader findings and caveats from the paper: Compared with coincidental sharing between unrelated individuals, an excess of low generation-probability sequences was observed among out-of-frame TCR alpha sequences shared between twins. Invariant T cells such as MAIT and iNKT could partly confound zero-insertion analyses, although diverse VJ usage argued against such confounding for most clonotypes. Recombination models systematically underestimated out-of-frame TCR alpha sharing in monozygotic twins but agreed with sharing between unrelated individuals. In beta out-of-frame sequences, excess twin sharing was weaker, because having fewer shared sequences lowered the signal-to-noise ratio. Because the same donors could not be followed over many years, the conclusions depended on cross-sectional statistical analysis. Fewer insertions were carried by abundant cord blood beta clonotypes; a weaker similar trend was observed in young adult naive repertoires, while no such trend was observed in memory repertoires.

Spanning cysteine to phenylalanine, the CDR3 consists of 15 amino acids. The DNA shown is the 45-base CDR3, in frame from base 1. V is trimmed back by 0 bases and J by 1 base, and the junction contains 3 bases that no gene match accounts for. CDR1 and CDR2 (SGHNT, YYREEE) derive from the germline V gene (reference sequence). These sequences were also reported in another study, on yellow fever vaccine responses in identical twins. As described in the second report: According to the authors, in identical twins the way T cells responded to vaccination appeared partly convergent and partly personalized. In the study, vaccine-responding T cell clones were precisely tracked in identical twins.

Sequenced input: PBMCs. The sequence derives from a woman younger than 35 in good health. The chain employs TRBV5-4 and TRBJ2-5, and TRBD1 aligns with 7 junction nucleotides. The CDR3: CASSLEGGSQETQYF. The nucleotide sequence is TGTGCCAGCAGCTTGGAAGGGGGCAGCCAAGAGACCCAGTACTTC.